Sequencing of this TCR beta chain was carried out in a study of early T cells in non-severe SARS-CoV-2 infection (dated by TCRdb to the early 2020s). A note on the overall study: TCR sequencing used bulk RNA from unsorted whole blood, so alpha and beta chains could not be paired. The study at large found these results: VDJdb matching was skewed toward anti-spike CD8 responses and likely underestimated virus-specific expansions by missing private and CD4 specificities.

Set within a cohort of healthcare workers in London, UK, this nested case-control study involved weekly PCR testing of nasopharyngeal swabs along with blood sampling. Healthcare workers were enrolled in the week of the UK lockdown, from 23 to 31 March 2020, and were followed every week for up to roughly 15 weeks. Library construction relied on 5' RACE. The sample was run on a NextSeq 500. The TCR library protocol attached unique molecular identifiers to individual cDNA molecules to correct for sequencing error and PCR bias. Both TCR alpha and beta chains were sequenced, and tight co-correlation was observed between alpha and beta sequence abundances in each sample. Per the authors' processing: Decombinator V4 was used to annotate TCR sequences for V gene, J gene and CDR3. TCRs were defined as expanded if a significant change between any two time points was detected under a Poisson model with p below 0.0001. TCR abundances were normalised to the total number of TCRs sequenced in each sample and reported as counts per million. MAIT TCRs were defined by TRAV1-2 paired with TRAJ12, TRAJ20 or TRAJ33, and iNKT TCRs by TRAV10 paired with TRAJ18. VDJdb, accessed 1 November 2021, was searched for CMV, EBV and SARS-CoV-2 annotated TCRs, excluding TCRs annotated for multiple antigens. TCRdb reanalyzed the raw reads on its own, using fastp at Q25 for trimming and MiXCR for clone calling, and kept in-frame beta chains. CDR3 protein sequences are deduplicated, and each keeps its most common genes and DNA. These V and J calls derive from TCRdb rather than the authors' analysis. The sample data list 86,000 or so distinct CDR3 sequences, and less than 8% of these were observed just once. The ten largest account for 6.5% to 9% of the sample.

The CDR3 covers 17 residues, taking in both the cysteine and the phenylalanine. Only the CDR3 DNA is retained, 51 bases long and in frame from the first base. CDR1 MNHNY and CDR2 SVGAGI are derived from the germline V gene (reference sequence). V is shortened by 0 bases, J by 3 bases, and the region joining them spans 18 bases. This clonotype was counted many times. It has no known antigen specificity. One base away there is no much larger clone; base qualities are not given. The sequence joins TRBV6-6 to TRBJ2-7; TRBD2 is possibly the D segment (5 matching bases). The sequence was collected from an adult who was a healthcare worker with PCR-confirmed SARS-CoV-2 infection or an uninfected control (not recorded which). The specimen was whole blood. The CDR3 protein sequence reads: CASSYSNAVTRVYEQYF. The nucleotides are TGTGCCAGCAGTTACTCGAATGCGGTAACGAGGGTCTACGAGCAGTACTTC.